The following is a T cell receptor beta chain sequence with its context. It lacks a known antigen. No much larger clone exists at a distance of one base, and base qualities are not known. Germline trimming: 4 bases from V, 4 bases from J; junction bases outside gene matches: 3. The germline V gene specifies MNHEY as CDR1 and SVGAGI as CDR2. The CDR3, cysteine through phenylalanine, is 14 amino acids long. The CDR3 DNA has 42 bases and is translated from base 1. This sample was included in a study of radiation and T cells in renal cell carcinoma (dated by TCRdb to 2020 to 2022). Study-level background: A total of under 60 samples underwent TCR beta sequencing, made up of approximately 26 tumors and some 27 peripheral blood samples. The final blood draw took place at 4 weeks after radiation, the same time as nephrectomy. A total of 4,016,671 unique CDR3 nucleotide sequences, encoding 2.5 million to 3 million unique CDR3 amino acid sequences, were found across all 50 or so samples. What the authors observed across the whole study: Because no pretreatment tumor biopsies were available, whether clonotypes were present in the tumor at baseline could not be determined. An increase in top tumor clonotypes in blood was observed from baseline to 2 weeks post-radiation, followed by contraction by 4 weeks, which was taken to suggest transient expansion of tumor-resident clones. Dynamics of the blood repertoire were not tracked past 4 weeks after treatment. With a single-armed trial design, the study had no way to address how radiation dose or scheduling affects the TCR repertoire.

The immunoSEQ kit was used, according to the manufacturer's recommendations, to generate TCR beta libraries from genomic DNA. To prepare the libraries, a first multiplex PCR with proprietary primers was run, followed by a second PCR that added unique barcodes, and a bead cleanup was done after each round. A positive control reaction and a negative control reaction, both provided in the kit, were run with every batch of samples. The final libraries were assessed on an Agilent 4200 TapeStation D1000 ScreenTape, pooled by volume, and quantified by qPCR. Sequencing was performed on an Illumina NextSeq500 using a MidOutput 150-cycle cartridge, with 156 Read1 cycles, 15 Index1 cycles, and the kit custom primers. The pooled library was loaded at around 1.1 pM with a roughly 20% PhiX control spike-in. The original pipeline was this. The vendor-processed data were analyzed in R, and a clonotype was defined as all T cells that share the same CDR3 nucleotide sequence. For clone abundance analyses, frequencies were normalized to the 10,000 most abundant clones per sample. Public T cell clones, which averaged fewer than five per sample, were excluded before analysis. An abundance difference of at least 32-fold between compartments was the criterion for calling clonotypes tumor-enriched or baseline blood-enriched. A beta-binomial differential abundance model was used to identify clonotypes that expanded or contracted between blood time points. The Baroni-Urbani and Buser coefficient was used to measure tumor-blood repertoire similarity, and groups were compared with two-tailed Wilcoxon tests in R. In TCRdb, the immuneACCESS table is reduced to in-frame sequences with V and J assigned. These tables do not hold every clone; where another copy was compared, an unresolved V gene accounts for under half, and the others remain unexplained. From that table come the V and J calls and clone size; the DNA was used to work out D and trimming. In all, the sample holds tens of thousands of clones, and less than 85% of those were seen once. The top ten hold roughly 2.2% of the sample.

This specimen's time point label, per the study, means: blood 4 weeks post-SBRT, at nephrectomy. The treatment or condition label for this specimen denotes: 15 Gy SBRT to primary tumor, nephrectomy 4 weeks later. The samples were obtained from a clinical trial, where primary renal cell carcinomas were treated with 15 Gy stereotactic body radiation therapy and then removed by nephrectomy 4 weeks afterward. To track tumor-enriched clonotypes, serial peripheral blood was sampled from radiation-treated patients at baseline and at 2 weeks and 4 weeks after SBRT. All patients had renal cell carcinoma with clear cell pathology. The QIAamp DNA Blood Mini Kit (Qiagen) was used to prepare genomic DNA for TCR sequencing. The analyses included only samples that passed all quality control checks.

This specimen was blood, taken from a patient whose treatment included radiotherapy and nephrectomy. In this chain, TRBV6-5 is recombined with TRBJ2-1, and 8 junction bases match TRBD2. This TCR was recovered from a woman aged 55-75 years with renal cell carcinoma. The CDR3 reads CASSLAGPYNEQFF. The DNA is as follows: TGTGCCAGCAGTTTAGCGGGGCCTTACAATGAGCAGTTCTTC.